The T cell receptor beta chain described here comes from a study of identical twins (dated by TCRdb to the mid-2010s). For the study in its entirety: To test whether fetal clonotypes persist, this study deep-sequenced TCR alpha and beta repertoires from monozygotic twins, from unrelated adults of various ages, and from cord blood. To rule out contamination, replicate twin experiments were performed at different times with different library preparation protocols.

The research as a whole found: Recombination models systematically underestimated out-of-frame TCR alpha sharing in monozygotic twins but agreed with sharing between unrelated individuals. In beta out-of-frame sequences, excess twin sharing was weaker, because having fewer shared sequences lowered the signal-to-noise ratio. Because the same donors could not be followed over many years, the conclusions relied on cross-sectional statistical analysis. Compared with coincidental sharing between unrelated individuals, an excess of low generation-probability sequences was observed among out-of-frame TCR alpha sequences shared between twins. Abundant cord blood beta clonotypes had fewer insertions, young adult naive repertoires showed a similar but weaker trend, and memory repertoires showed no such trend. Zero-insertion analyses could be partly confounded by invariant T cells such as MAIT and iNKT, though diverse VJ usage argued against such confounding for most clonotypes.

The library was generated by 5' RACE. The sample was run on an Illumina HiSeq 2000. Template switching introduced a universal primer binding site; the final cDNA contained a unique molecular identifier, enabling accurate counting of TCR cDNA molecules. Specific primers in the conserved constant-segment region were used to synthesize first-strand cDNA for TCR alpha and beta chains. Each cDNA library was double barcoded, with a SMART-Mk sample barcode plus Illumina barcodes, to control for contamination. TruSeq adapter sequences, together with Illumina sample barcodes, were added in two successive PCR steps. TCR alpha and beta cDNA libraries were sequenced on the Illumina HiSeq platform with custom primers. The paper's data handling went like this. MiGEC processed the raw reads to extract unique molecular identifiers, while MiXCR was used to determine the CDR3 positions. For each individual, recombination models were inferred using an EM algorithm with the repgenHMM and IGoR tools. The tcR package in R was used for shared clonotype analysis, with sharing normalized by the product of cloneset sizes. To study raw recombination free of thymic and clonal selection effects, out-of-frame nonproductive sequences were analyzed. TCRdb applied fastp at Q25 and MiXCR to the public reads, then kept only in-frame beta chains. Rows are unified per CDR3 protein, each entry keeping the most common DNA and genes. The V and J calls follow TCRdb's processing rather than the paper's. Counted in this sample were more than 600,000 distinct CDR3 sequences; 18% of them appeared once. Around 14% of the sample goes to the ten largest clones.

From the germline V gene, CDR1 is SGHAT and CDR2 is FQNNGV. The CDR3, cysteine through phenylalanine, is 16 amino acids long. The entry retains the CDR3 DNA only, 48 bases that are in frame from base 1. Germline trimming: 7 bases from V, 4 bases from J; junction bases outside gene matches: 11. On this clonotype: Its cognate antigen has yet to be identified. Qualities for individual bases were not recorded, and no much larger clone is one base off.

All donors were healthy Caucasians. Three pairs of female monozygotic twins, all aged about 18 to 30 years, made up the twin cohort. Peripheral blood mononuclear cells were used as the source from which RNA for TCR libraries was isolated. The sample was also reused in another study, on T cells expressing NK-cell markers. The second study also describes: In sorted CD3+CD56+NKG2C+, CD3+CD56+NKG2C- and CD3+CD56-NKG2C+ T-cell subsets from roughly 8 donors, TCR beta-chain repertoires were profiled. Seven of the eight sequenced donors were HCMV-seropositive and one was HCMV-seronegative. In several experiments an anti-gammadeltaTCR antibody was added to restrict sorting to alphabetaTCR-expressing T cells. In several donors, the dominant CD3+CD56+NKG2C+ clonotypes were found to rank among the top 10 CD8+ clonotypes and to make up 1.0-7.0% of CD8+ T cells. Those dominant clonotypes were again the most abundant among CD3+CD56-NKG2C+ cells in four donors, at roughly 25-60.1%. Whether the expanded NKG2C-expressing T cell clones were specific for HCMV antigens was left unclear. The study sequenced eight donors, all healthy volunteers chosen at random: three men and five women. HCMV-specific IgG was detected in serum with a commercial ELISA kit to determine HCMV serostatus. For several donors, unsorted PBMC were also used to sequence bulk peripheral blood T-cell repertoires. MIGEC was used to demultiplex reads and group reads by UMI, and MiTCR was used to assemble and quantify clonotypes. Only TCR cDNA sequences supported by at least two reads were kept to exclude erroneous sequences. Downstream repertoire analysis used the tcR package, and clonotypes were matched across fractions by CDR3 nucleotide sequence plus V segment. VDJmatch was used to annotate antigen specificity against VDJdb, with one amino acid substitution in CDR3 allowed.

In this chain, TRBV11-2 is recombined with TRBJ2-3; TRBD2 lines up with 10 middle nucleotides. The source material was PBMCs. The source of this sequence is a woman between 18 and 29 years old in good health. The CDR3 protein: CASKSSGRGLADTQYF. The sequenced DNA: TGTGCCAGCAAGTCTAGCGGGAGAGGCTTGGCAGATACGCAGTATTTT. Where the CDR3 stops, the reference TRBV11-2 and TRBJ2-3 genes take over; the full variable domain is EAGVAQSPRYKIIEKRQSVAFWCNPISGHATLYWYQQILGQGPKLLIQFQNNGVVDDSQLPKDRFSAERLKGVDSTLKIQPAKLEDSAVYLCASKSSGRGLADTQYFGPGTRLTVL.